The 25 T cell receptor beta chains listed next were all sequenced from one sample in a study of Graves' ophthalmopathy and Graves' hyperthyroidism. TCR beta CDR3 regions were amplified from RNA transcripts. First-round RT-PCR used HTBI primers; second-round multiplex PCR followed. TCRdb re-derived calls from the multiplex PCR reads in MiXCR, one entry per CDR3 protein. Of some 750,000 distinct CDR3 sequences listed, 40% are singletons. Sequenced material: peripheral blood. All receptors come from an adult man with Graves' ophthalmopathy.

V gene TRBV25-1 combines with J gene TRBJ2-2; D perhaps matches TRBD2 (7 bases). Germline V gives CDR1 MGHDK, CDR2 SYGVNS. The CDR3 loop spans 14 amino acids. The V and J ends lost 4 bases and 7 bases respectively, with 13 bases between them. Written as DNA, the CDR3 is TGTGCCAGCAGTGCTTGGGGGGGCATCGGGGAGCTGTTTTTT. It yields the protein CASSAWGGIGELFF.

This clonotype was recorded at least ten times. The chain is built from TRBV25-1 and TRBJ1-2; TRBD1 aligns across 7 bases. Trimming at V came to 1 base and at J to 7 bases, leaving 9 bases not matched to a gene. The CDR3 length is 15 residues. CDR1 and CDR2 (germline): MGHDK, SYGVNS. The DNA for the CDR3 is TGTGCCAGCAGTGAATGGGGTACAGGGGTGAGTGGCTACACCTTC. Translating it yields CASSEWGTGVSGYTF.

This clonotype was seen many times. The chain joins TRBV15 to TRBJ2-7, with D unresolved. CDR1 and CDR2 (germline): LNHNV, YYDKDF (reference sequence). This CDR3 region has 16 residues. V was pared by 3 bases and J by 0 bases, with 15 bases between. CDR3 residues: CATSSGEVMSSYEQYF. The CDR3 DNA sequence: TGTGCCACCAGCAGTGGGGAAGTGATGAGCTCCTACGAGCAGTACTTC.

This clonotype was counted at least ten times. CDR3 protein: CSARGINEQYF. The CDR3 nucleotides are TGCAGTGCTAGAGGGATCAACGAGCAGTACTTC. The rearrangement uses TRBV20-1 and TRBJ2-7; unclear D gene. Germline assignment: CDR1 DFQATT and CDR2 SNEGSKA (reference sequence). V was shortened by 1 base and J by 5 bases, with 6 bases between the two germline ends. The CDR3 sequence is 11 residues long.

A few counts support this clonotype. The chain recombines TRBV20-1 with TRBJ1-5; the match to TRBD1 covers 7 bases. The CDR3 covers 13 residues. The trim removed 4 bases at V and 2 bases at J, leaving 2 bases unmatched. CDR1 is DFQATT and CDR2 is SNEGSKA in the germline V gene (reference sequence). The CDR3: CSATGTGNQPQHF. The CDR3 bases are TGCAGTGCTACTGGGACAGGCAATCAGCCCCAGCATTTT.

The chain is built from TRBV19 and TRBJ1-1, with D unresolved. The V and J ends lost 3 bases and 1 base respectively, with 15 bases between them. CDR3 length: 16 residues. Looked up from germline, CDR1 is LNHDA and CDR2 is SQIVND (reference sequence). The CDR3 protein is CASSITAVRRNTEAFF. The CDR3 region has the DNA TGTGCCAGTAGTATTACGGCAGTTAGACGGAACACTGAAGCTTTCTTT.

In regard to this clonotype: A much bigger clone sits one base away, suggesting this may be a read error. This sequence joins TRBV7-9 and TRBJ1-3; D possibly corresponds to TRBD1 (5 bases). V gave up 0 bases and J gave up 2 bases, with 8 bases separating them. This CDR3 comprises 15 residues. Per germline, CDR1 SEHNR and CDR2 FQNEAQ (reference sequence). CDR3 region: CASSLADKAGNTIYF. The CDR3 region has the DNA TGTGCCAGCAGCTTAGCGGACAAGGCTGGAAACACCATATATTTT. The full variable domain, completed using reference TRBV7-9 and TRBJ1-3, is DTGVSQNPRHKITKRGQNVTFRCDPISEHNRLYWYRQTLGQGPEFLTYFQNEAQLEKSRLLSDRFSAERPKGSFSTLEIQRTEQGDSAMYLCASSLADKAGNTIYFGEGSWLTVV.

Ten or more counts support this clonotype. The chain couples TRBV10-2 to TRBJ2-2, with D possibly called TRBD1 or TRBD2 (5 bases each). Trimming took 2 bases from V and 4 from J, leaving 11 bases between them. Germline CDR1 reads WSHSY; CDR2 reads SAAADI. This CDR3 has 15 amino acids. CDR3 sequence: CASSEPRDGTGELFF. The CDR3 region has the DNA TGCGCCAGCAGTGAGCCGAGGGACGGCACCGGGGAGCTGTTTTTT.

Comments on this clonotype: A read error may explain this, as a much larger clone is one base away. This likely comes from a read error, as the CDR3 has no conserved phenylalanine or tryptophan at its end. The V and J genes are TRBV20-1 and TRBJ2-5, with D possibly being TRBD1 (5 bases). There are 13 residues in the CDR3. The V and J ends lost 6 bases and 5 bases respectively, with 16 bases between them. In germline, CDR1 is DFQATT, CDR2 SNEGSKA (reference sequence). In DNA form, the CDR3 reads TGCAGTGCCGACAGCAGGTCAGGCGAGACCCAGTACGTC. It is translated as CSADSRSGETQYV.

The CDR3 here is CAIRGGSKNYGYTF. CDR3 sequence (DNA): TGTGCCATCAGGGGAGGGTCTAAGAACTATGGCTACACCTTC. The rearrangement links TRBV10-3 to TRBJ1-2, with unresolved D. CDR1 and CDR2 from the germline V gene are ENHRY and SYGVKD. V was trimmed by 6 bases and J by 2 bases, leaving 13 bases between them. The CDR3 is made up of 14 amino acids.

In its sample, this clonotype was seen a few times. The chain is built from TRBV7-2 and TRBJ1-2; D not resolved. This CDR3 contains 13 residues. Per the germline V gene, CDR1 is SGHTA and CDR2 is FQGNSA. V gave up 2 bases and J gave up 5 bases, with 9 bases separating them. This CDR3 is CASSLIPGYGYTF. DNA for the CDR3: TGTGCCAGCAGCTTAATTCCGGGGTATGGCTACACCTTC. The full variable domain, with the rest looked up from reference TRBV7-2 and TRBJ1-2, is GAGVSQSPSNKVTEKGKDVELRCDPISGHTALYWYRQSLGQGLEFLIYFQGNSAPDKSGLPSDRFSAERTGGSVSTLTIQRTQQEDSAVYLCASSLIPGYGYTFGSGTRLTVV.

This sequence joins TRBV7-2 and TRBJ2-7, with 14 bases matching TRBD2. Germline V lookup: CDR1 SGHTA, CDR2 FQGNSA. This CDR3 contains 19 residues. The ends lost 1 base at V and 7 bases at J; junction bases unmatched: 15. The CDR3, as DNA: TGTGCCAGCAGCTTAGGCTATCGACTAGCGGGAGGGCCCCCGGGGGAGCAGTACTTC. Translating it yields CASSLGYRLAGGPPGEQYF.

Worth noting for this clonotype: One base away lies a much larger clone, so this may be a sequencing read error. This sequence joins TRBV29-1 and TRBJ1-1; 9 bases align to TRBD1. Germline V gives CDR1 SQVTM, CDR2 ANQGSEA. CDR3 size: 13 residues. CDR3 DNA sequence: TGCAACGTTGGGACAGGGAGAAGGACTGAAGCTTTCTTT. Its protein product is CNVGTGRRTEAFF.

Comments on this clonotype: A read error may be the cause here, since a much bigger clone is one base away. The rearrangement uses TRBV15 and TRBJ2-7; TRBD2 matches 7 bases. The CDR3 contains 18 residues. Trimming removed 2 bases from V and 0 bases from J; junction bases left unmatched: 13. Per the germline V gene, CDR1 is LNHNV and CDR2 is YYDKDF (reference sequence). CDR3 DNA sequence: TGTGCCACCAGCAGATCCTTTCTAGTGGGAGGGCTCTCCTACGAGCAGTACTTC. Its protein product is CATSRSFLVGGLSYEQYF.

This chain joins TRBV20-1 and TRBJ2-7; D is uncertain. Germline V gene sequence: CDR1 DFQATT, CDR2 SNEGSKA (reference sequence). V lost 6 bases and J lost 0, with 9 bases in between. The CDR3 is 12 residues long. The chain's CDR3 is CSATTVSYEQYF. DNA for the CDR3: TGCAGTGCAACGACTGTCTCCTACGAGCAGTACTTC.

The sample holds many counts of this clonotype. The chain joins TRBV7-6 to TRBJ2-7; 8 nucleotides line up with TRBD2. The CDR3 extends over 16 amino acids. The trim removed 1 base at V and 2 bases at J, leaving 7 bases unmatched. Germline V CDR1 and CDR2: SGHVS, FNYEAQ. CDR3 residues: CASSLGAAGGTYEQYF. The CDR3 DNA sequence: TGTGCCAGCAGCTTAGGGGCGGCGGGGGGAACCTACGAGCAGTACTTC. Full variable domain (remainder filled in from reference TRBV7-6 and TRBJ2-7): GAGVSQSPRYKVTKRGQDVALRCDPISGHVSLYWYRQALGQGPEFLTYFNYEAQQDKSGLPNDRFSAERPEGSISTLTIQRTEQRDSAMYRCASSLGAAGGTYEQYFGPGTRLTVT.

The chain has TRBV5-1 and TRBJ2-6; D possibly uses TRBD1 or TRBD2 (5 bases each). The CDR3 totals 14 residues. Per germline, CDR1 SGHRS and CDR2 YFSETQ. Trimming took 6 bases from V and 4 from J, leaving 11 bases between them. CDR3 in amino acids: CASKVGTGANVLTF. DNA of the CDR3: TGCGCCAGCAAAGTAGGGACCGGGGCCAACGTCCTGACTTTC.

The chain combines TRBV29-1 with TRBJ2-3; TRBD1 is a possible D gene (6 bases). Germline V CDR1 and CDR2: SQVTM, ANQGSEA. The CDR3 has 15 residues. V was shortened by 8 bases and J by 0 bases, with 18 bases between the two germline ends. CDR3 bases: TGCAGCACGTTGATTAACAGGGCTAGCACAGATACGCAGTATTTT. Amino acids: CSTLINRASTDTQYF.

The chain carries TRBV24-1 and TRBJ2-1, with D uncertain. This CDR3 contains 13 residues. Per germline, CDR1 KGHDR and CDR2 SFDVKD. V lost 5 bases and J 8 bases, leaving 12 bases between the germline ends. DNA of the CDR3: TGTGCCACCAGTGCGGCGATTACCGATGAGCAGTTCTTC. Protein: CATSAAITDEQFF.

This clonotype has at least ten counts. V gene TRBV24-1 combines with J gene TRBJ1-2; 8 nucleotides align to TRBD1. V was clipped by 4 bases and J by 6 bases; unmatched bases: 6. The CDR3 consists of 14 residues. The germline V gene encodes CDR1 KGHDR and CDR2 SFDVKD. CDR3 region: CATSEGDRGHGYTF. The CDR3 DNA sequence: TGTGCCACCAGTGAGGGTGACAGGGGCCATGGCTACACCTTC.

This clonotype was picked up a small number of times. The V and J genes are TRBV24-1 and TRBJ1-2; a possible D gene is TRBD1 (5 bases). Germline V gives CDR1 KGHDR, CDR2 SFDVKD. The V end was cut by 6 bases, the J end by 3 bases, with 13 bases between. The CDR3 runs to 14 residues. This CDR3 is CATSTGDGYYGYTF. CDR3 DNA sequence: TGTGCCACCAGTACCGGGGACGGCTACTATGGCTACACCTTC.

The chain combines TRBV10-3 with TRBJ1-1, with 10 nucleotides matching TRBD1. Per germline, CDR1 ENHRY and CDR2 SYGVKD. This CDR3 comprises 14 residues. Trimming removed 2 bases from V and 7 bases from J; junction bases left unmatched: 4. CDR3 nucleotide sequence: TGTGCCATCAGTGAGACGACAGGGGGCATTGAAGCTTTCTTT. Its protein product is CAISETTGGIEAFF.

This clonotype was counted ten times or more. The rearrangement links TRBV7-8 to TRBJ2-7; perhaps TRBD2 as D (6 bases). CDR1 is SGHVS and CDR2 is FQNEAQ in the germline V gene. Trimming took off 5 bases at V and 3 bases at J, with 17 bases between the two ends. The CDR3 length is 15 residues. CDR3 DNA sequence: TGTGCCAGCAGCGCTCGCAGGGTGGGGGGCTACGAGCAGTACTTC. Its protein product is CASSARRVGGYEQYF.

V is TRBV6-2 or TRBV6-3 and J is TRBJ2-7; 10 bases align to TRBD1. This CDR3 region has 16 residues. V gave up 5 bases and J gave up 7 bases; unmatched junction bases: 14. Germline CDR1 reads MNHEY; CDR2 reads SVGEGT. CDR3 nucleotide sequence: TGTGCCAGCAGTCACCGGGACAGGGGAGGGCCTACGGAGCAGTACTTC. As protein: CASSHRDRGGPTEQYF.

The CDR3 DNA sequence: TGTGCCAGCAGCCCCACAGGCACCGGGGGCACCGGGGAGCTGTTTTTT. This encodes CASSPTGTGGTGELFF. The J gene is TRBJ2-2, the V gene TRBV25-1; the D gene is possibly TRBD2 (6 bases). Trimming pared 6 bases from V and 4 bases from J, leaving 18 bases between. CDR3 size: 16 residues. Germline values: CDR1 MGHDK, CDR2 SYGVNS. Filled out from reference TRBV25-1 and TRBJ2-2, the complete variable domain reads EADIYQTPRYLVIGTGKKITLECSQTMGHDKMYWYQQDPGMELHLIHYSYGVNSTEKGDLSSESTVSRIRTEHFPLTLESARPSHTSQYLCASSPTGTGGTGELFFGEGSRLTVL.